Following are 4 T cell receptor beta chains from one sample sequenced in a study of shared clonotypes between healthy human individuals. The method was immunoSEQ multiplex PCR; TCRdb's version includes in-frame clones alone and lacks a portion of them. The sample consists of roughly 680,000 clones, roughly 72% of them appearing once. Specimen: memory CD4+ T cells sorted from blood. Specified subset: CD45RA-negative fraction. The source is a woman aged 30 to 39 in good health.

The table lists this clone with a count of one. J is TRBJ2-4 and V is TRBV28; the match to TRBD1 covers 7 bases. The CDR3 covers 16 residues. The junction had 6 bases not matched to a gene; V was cut back by 1 base and J by 3 bases. The germline V gene has CDR1 MDHEN and CDR2 SYDVKM. CDR3 loop: CASSLSGGFGKNIQYF. CDR3 coding DNA: TGTGCCAGCAGTTTATCAGGGGGTTTTGGCAAAAACATTCAGTACTTC.

This clone was counted a few times. The rearrangement joins TRBV29-1 to TRBJ2-1; D may be TRBD1 (5 bases). The germline V and J ends were trimmed by 6 bases and 9 bases, with 21 bases remaining between them. This CDR3 is built from 14 residues. Looked up from germline, CDR1 is SQVTM and CDR2 is ANQGSEA. This CDR3 is CSVYRQSGRGEQFF. CDR3 nucleotides: TGCAGCGTCTACAGGCAGTCCGGTAGAGGTGAGCAGTTCTTC.

This clone was observed a few times. V usage is TRBV28 and J usage is TRBJ2-5; TRBD2 matches 7 bases. V lost 2 bases, J lost 11 bases, and 8 bases stayed unmatched. There are 13 residues in the CDR3. The germline gives CDR1 MDHEN, CDR2 SYDVKM. The CDR3 DNA reads TGTGCCAGCAGTTTAAATTTAGGGAGGGTGCAGTACTTC. It codes for CASSLNLGRVQYF.

This chain uses TRBV29-1 with TRBJ2-7; TRBD2 aligns across 8 bases. The trim removed 4 bases at V and 4 bases at J, leaving 6 bases unmatched. Germline-derived CDR1 and CDR2 are SQVTM and ANQGSEA. The CDR3 spans 13 residues. The CDR3 DNA reads TGCAGCGTTGGGAACGCGGGAGGTTACGAGCAGTACTTC. Protein sequence: CSVGNAGGYEQYF.